A single sample is the source of the 18 T cell receptor beta chains below, sequenced in a study of T cells in localized non-small cell lung cancer. Data came from immunoSEQ multiplex PCR; TCRdb stores just in-frame clones and leaves some out. The sample comprises about 82,000 clones, around 80% of which are singletons, and approximately 21% rests with the top ten. Source: PBMCs, taken before any cancer treatment. The receptors were sampled from a man aged 40 to 70 with stage II squamous cell lung carcinoma.

The chain is built from TRBV2 and TRBJ2-1, with D possibly being TRBD2 (5 bases). CDR3 length: 15 residues. Between the trimmed V and J ends, which lost 3 bases and 7 bases, there was a span of 16 bases. Germline-derived CDR1 and CDR2 are SNHLY and FYNNEI. The CDR3 DNA sequence: TGTGCCAGCAGTGACGGGGAGAGAGTTTGGAATGAGCAGTTCTTC. Its protein is CASSDGERVWNEQFF.

The chain has TRBV9 and TRBJ1-6, with D hard to call. The CDR3 contains 13 residues. V was clipped by 3 bases and J by 8 bases, with 9 bases between them. CDR1 is SGDLS and CDR2 is YYNGEE in the germline V gene. The CDR3 spells CASSAVLDSPLHF. The CDR3 region has the DNA TGTGCCAGCAGCGCCGTACTCGATTCACCCCTCCACTTT.

In this sample, this clone turned up once. This chain joins TRBV13 and TRBJ2-7; D remains ambiguous. Per the germline V gene, CDR1 is PRHDT and CDR2 is FYEKMQ (reference sequence). With 5 bases removed from V and 6 bases from J, the gap between germline ends came to 17 bases. The CDR3 is made up of 14 amino acids. The CDR3 sequence is CASSPGRILGEQYF. In nucleotides, the CDR3 is TGTGCCAGCAGCCCTGGAAGGATCCTGGGCGAGCAGTACTTC.

The genes are TRBV28 and TRBJ2-5; perhaps TRBD2 as D (5 bases). The CDR3 spans 15 residues. V lost 6 bases, J lost 1 base, and 15 bases lay in between. The germline V gene has CDR1 MDHEN and CDR2 SYDVKM. The CDR3 DNA follows: TGTGCCAGCAGCCCCCGGGGAAGTGGCCAAGAGACCCAGTACTTC. Protein sequence: CASSPRGSGQETQYF.

The chain recombines TRBV9 with TRBJ2-3; either TRBD1 or TRBD2 may fit D (5 bases each). The germline V and J ends were trimmed by 4 bases and 5 bases, with 17 bases remaining between them. The CDR3 contains 15 residues. Germline V lookup: CDR1 SGDLS, CDR2 YYNGEE. CDR3 DNA sequence: TGTGCCAGCAGCCCAACTCAAGGGGACGGAGATACGCAGTATTTT. As protein: CASSPTQGDGDTQYF.

The J gene is TRBJ2-7, the V gene TRBV6-1; 8 bases are a match to TRBD1. The V and J ends lost 4 bases and 4 bases, in that order; junction bases with no gene match: 3. Germline V gene data show CDR1 as MNHNS and CDR2 as SASEGT. The CDR3 has 13 residues. CDR3 sequence reads: CASSGTGLYEQYF. DNA for the CDR3: TGTGCCAGCAGTGGGACAGGGCTTTACGAGCAGTACTTC.

This clone has a handful of counts. This chain links TRBV29-1 with TRBJ1-1; 11 positions match TRBD1. With V trimmed by 7 bases and J by 4 bases, 5 bases remained unmatched. The CDR3 sequence is 13 residues long. Germline CDR1 reads SQVTM; CDR2 reads ANQGSEA. This CDR3 reads CSAQGQGGTEAFF. The CDR3 coding sequence is TGCAGCGCCCAGGGACAGGGGGGCACTGAAGCTTTCTTT.

This clone was seen only a few times. The chain employs TRBV7-2 and TRBJ2-7; TRBD1 might be the D (6 bases). Germline loops: CDR1 SGHTA, CDR2 FQGNSA. The ends were cut back, 5 bases at V and 0 bases at J, with 8 bases in the middle. This CDR3 contains 13 residues. Here the CDR3 reads CASSKQGSYEQYF. The CDR3 bases are TGTGCCAGCAGCAAACAGGGCTCCTACGAGCAGTACTTC. Looking up the rest from reference TRBV7-2 and TRBJ2-7 gives the full variable domain: GAGVSQSPSNKVTEKGKDVELRCDPISGHTALYWYRQSLGQGLEFLIYFQGNSAPDKSGLPSDRFSAERTGGSVSTLTIQRTQQEDSAVYLCASSKQGSYEQYFGPGTRLTVT.

This clone occurred a few times. The V call is TRBV19, the J call TRBJ2-7; possible D gene TRBD2, 6 bases. Germline CDR1 reads LNHDA; CDR2 reads SQIVND (reference sequence). The CDR3 extends over 15 amino acids. The V and J ends lost 5 bases and 3 bases respectively, with 17 bases between them. The CDR3 spells CASSEPGTPHYEQYF. CDR3 DNA sequence: TGTGCCAGTAGTGAACCCGGGACTCCCCACTACGAGCAGTACTTC.

The J gene is TRBJ2-3, the V gene TRBV7-9; D call uncertain. The V gene's germline CDR1 is SEHNR and CDR2 FQNEAQ (reference sequence). Trimming shortened V by 4 bases and J by 11 bases, and 13 bases separated the two germline ends. The CDR3 has 12 residues. The DNA for the CDR3 is TGTGCCAGCAGCTCTACCGCAGGAAAGCAGTATTTT. As protein: CASSSTAGKQYF.

The genes are TRBV28 and TRBJ2-5, with a tentative D call TRBD1 (6 bases). Deletions cut 5 bases from V and 5 bases from J, with 15 bases between. Germline CDR1 reads MDHEN; CDR2 reads SYDVKM. The CDR3 has 14 amino acids. CDR3 protein: CASSANRAVETQYF. CDR3 coding DNA: TGTGCCAGCAGTGCAAACAGGGCCGTGGAGACCCAGTACTTC.

The chain uses TRBV28 and TRBJ1-5; perhaps TRBD1 as D (5 bases). The V end was cut by 5 bases, the J end by 1 base, with 6 bases between. Germline V gene data show CDR1 as MDHEN and CDR2 as SYDVKM. This CDR3 has 13 amino acids. In DNA form, the CDR3 reads TGTGCCAGCAGTCGACAGAGCAATCAGCCCCAGCATTTT. Translated, it gives CASSRQSNQPQHF.

The chain uses TRBV5-1 and TRBJ1-1; D remains ambiguous. From germline, CDR1 is SGHRS and CDR2 YFSETQ. Trimming removed 2 bases at V and 4 bases at J, with 9 bases between. The CDR3 totals 13 residues. The CDR3 loop reads CASSLESTTEAFF. The CDR3 nucleotides read TGCGCCAGCAGCTTAGAGTCGACCACTGAAGCTTTCTTT.

This clone is a singleton in its sample. The chain joins TRBV11-3 to TRBJ2-3, with no clear D. The CDR3 loop spans 16 amino acids. Trimming left V 1 base short and J 0 bases short, with 11 bases between. The V gene's germline CDR1 is SGHNT and CDR2 YENEEA. Here the CDR3 DNA reads TGTGCCAGCAGCTTAGGTTCGACATATAGCACAGATACGCAGTATTTT. The encoded protein is CASSLGSTYSTDTQYF.

This clone was counted a single time. The chain couples TRBV28 to TRBJ2-7; D may be TRBD1 or TRBD2 (5 bases each). The CDR3 has 15 residues. Trimming pared 5 bases from V and 7 bases from J, leaving 21 bases between. Germline CDR1 is MDHEN and CDR2 is SYDVKM. The CDR3 loop is CASSPWGTSASEQYF. CDR3 DNA sequence: TGTGCCAGCAGTCCTTGGGGGACCTCCGCGAGTGAGCAGTACTTC. Looking up the rest from reference TRBV28 and TRBJ2-7 gives the full variable domain: DVKVTQSSRYLVKRTGEKVFLECVQDMDHENMFWYRQDPGLGLRLIYFSYDVKMKEKGDIPEGYSVSREKKERFSLILESASTNQTSMYLCASSPWGTSASEQYFGPGTRLTVT.

The J gene is TRBJ2-3, the V gene TRBV27; tentatively, D is TRBD2 (7 bases). Germline CDR1 MNHEY, CDR2 SMNVEV (reference sequence). The CDR3 runs 15 residues. The V and J ends lost 6 bases and 3 bases respectively, with 16 bases between them. In DNA form, the CDR3 reads TGTGCCAGCAGCCCGGGGGCTAGCGGTACAGATACGCAGTATTTT. As protein: CASSPGASGTDTQYF.

This rearrangement joins TRBV29-1 to TRBJ1-1, with D uncertain. This CDR3 comprises 13 residues. Germline CDR1 and CDR2: SQVTM and ANQGSEA. V lost 5 bases, J lost 1 base, and 11 bases lay in between. The CDR3 reads CSVLTPENTEAFF. Here the CDR3 DNA reads TGCAGCGTTCTTACCCCTGAGAACACTGAAGCTTTCTTT. The variable domain in full, with the rest retrieved from reference TRBV29-1 and TRBJ1-1, is SAVISQKPSRDICQRGTSLTIQCQVDSQVTMMFWYRQQPGQSLTLIATANQGSEATYESGFVIDKFPISRPNLTFSTLTVSNMSPEDSSIYLCSVLTPENTEAFFGQGTRLTVV.

This chain links TRBV14 with TRBJ1-1; 11 bases map to TRBD1. The trim removed 2 bases at V and 6 bases at J, leaving 5 bases unmatched. This CDR3 spans 15 amino acids. The germline gives CDR1 SGHDN, CDR2 FVKESK. Here the CDR3 reads CASSQRTGGMPEAFF. The CDR3 region has the DNA TGTGCCAGCAGCCAACGGACAGGGGGCATGCCTGAAGCTTTCTTT.